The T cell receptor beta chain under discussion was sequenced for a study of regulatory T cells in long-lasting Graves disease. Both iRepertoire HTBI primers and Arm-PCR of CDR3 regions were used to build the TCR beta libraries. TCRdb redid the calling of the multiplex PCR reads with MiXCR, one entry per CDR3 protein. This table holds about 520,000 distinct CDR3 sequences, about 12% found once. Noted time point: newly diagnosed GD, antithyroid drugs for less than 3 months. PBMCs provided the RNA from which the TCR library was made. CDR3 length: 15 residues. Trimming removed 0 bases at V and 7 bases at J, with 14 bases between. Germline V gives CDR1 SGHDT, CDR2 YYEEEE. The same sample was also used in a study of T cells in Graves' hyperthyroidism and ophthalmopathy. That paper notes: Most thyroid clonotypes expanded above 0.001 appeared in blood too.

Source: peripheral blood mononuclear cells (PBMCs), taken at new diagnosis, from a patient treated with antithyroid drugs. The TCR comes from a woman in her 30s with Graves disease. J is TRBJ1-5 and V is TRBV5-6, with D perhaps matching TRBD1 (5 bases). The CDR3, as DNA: TGTGCCAGCAGCTTGGACGGCAGGGTAGGGCAGCCCCAGCATTTT. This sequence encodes CASSLDGRVGQPQHF.